This entry describes one T cell receptor beta chain. The data were taken from a study of OX40 agonist ivuxolimab in advanced cancers. Whole-study context: Intravenous ivuxolimab was administered to patients every 2 weeks at 0.01 to 10 mg/kg. A history of anti-PD-1, anti-PD-L1 or anti-CTLA-4 therapy was acceptable, and approximately 41% had some. Partial responses occurred in Three dose-escalation patients, one with hepatocellular carcinoma and two with cutaneous melanoma.

Assay: immunoSEQ multiplex PCR; the TCRdb copy retains only in-frame clones and omits some. The sample holds fewer than 75,000 clones, around 82% seen once. Collection of blood occurred at baseline, at cycle 4 day 1, and at cycle 7 day 1. The TCR comes from an adult with an advanced solid tumor such as melanoma, head and neck, liver or kidney cancer. The material sequenced was CD4+ or CD8+ T cells sorted from blood, taken in a trial of the OX40 agonist ivuxolimab.

The CDR3 region is CASSTEGRIYGYTF. The CDR3 nucleotides read TGCGCCAGCAGCACTGAGGGACGGATCTATGGCTACACCTTC. V usage is TRBV5-1 and J usage is TRBJ1-2; D possibly corresponds to TRBD1 (5 bases). V was shortened by 4 bases and J by 4 bases, with 14 bases between the two germline ends. The CDR3 is 14 residues long. Germline assignment: CDR1 SGHRS and CDR2 YFSETQ.